These 30 T cell receptor beta chains share one sample of origin, sequenced in a study of neoadjuvant anti-PD-1 for oral cavity cancer. Time point defined: after neoadjuvant nivolumab, at surgical resection. Assay: immunoSEQ multiplex PCR; the TCRdb copy retains only in-frame clones and omits some. The table records tens of thousands of clones, about three quarters of them present only once. Source: PBMCs, taken after nivolumab (anti-PD-1) treatment. These TCRs come from a person aged 40-85 years with oral cavity squamous cell carcinoma.

This clone was observed a single time. J is TRBJ2-2 and V is TRBV5-6; 9 bases line up with TRBD1. CDR3 length: 16 amino acids. Germline loops: CDR1 SGHDT, CDR2 YYEEEE. V gave up 4 bases and J gave up 5 bases; unmatched junction bases: 9. The CDR3 region has the DNA TGTGCCAGCAGCGGGATACAGGGGGCTGGTACCGGGGAGCTGTTTTTT. Translation: CASSGIQGAGTGELFF.

The chain uses TRBV10-1 and TRBJ2-5, with D possibly being TRBD2 (5 bases). The germline gives CDR1 WNHNN, CDR2 SYGVQD (reference sequence). V was clipped by 2 bases and J by 7 bases, with 11 bases between them. This CDR3 has 13 residues. In DNA, the CDR3 is TGCGCCAGCAGTGAGAGGGAGCGCGGGACCCAGTACTTC. This codes for CASSERERGTQYF.

The CDR3 loop is CASSQTDRVSPYEQYF. The CDR3 DNA is TGCGCCAGCAGCCAGACCGACAGGGTTAGCCCCTACGAGCAGTACTTC. This chain joins TRBV4-1 and TRBJ2-7; 7 bases map to TRBD1. Trimming took 3 bases from V and 2 from J; bases not matched to a gene: 10. Germline V lookup: CDR1 MGHRA, CDR2 YSYEKL. The CDR3 has 16 amino acids.

The chain has TRBV30 and TRBJ2-1, with 9 bases aligning to TRBD2. After removal of 2 bases from V and 2 bases from J, the junction contained 4 bases not matched to a gene. Germline V lookup: CDR1 GTSNPN, CDR2 SVGIG (reference sequence). The CDR3 contains 15 residues. The CDR3 here is CAWSRTSAAYNEQFF. The CDR3 nucleotides read TGTGCCTGGAGTCGGACTAGCGCCGCCTACAATGAGCAGTTCTTC. Drawing the rest from reference TRBV30 and TRBJ2-1, the complete variable domain is SQTIHQWPATLVQPVGSPLSLECTVEGTSNPNLYWYRQAAGRGLQLLFYSVGIGQISSEVPQNLSASRPQDRQFILSSKKLLLSDSGFYLCAWSRTSAAYNEQFFGPGTRLTVL.

By share, this clone ranks as medium-sized (0.01 to 0.1%). The J gene is TRBJ1-4, the V gene TRBV6-5; 7 positions agree with TRBD1. The J segment lost 8 bases and the V segment lost 0 bases, leaving 9 bases of the junction unmatched. The CDR3 totals 16 residues. The germline CDR1 and CDR2 sequences are MNHEY and SVGAGI. CDR3 in amino acids: CASSYSIAGGREKLFF. The CDR3 DNA follows: TGTGCCAGCAGTTACTCGATTGCAGGGGGACGGGAAAAACTGTTTTTT.

This clone appeared a few times. This sequence joins TRBV19 and TRBJ2-2; 9 nucleotides agree with TRBD2. The germline V gene encodes CDR1 LNHDA and CDR2 SQIVND (reference sequence). The V gene end was trimmed by 5 bases and the J gene end by 4 bases; junction bases not matched to a gene: 2. The CDR3 is made up of 14 amino acids. CDR3 residues: CASSGGLATGELFF. For the CDR3, the DNA is TGTGCCAGTAGTGGGGGACTAGCCACCGGGGAGCTGTTTTTT.

V gene TRBV19 combines with J gene TRBJ1-5; 9 bases are shared with TRBD1. Germline values: CDR1 LNHDA, CDR2 SQIVND (reference sequence). V lost 7 bases to trimming and J lost 2 bases; unmatched junction nucleotides: 6. The CDR3 is 15 residues long. CDR3 loop: CASNDRTGGNQPQHF. The CDR3 region has the DNA TGTGCCAGTAACGATCGGACAGGGGGCAATCAGCCCCAGCATTTT.

The chain is built from TRBV11-2 and TRBJ2-7; either TRBD1 or TRBD2 may supply D (5 bases each). Deletions cut 5 bases from V and 3 bases from J, with 14 bases between. This CDR3 region has 14 residues. The germline V gene has CDR1 SGHAT and CDR2 FQNNGV. CDR3 residues: CASSPGRGLYEQYF. The CDR3 DNA sequence: TGTGCCAGCAGCCCGGGAAGGGGTCTCTACGAGCAGTACTTC.

The chain links TRBV5-4 to TRBJ2-5; possibly TRBD2 for D (6 bases). V dropped 4 bases and J dropped 5 bases, with 15 bases sitting between them. Germline V lookup: CDR1 SGHNT, CDR2 YYREEE (reference sequence). The CDR3 extends over 14 amino acids. DNA of the CDR3: TGTGCCAGCAGCCCCCAAACGGGAGTGGAGACCCAGTACTTC. Encoded protein: CASSPQTGVETQYF.

The V and J genes are TRBV30 and TRBJ1-6, with TRBD1 identical over 7 bases. The length of the CDR3 is 13 residues. Unmatched junction bases numbered 2, after V lost 4 bases and J lost 5 bases. Germline-derived CDR1 and CDR2 are GTSNPN and SVGIG (reference sequence). The CDR3 region has the DNA TGTGCCTGGAACAGGGGAGATAATTCACCCCTCCACTTT. It specifies CAWNRGDNSPLHF.

The CDR3 bases are TGCGCCAGCAGCCCCTCACAGGGGGGGGGTTACAATGAGCAGTTCTTC. It is translated as CASSPSQGGGYNEQFF. The chain carries TRBV5-1 and TRBJ2-1; weak D call: TRBD1 (8 bases). Trimming left V 4 bases short and J 4 bases short, with 18 bases between. CDR3 size: 16 residues. Germline assignment: CDR1 SGHRS and CDR2 YFSETQ.

The chain recombines TRBV5-6 with TRBJ2-1, with D perhaps matching TRBD1 (5 bases). V lost 3 bases and J lost 2, with 15 bases in between. This CDR3 comprises 16 residues. Germline V gives CDR1 SGHDT, CDR2 YYEEEE. The CDR3 DNA is TGTGCCAGCAGCTCCACGTGGGGCAACCCCTACAATGAGCAGTTCTTC. Translation: CASSSTWGNPYNEQFF. Full variable domain (rest looked up from reference TRBV5-6 and TRBJ2-1): DAGVTQSPTHLIKTRGQQVTLRCSPKSGHDTVSWYQQALGQGPQFIFQYYEEEERQRGNFPDRFSGHQFPNYSSELNVNALLLGDSALYLCASSSTWGNPYNEQFFGPGTRLTVL.

This chain links TRBV4-1 with TRBJ1-5; TRBD1 aligns across 8 bases. The trim removed 0 bases at V and 7 bases at J, leaving 8 bases unmatched. CDR1 is MGHRA and CDR2 is YSYEKL in the germline V gene. The CDR3 contains 16 residues. CDR3 residues: CASSQDQIQGEQPQHF. CDR3 in DNA: TGCGCCAGCAGCCAAGACCAAATACAGGGGGAACAGCCCCAGCATTTT.

The chain joins TRBV5-1 to TRBJ2-2, with D unresolved. Trimming cost V 0 bases and J 3 bases, with 9 bases left between them. The CDR3 covers 15 residues. Germline V gives CDR1 SGHRS, CDR2 YFSETQ. The CDR3 coding sequence is TGCGCCAGCAGCTTGGTCTCATTAGACACCGGGGAGCTGTTTTTT. Protein product: CASSLVSLDTGELFF.

The V gene is TRBV6-1, the J gene TRBJ2-3, with 12 bases that match TRBD2. CDR3 length equals 15 residues. Germline loops: CDR1 MNHNS, CDR2 SASEGT. With 5 bases clipped from V and 5 bases from J, the junction kept 5 bases outside the gene matches. The DNA of the CDR3 is TGTGCCAGCAGTCGGGGACTAGCGGGTATAGATACGCAGTATTTT. Its protein is CASSRGLAGIDTQYF.

The CDR3 nucleotides are TGTGCCAGCAGTGGACAGCTCAACTATGGCTACACCTTC. Translation: CASSGQLNYGYTF. The chain employs TRBV28 and TRBJ1-2, with a possible D match to TRBD1 (6 bases). Trimming cost V 5 bases and J 2 bases, with 9 bases left between them. Germline CDR1 is MDHEN and CDR2 is SYDVKM. The CDR3 sequence is 13 residues long.

This clone was observed a few times. The rearrangement links TRBV27 to TRBJ2-4; unclear D gene. The CDR3 contains 17 residues. Looked up from germline, CDR1 is MNHEY and CDR2 is SMNVEV (reference sequence). Deletions cut 0 bases from V and 0 bases from J, with 12 bases between. Here the CDR3 DNA reads TGTGCCAGCAGTTTATCACCGGGCTGGATAGCCAAAAACATTCAGTACTTC. Protein product: CASSLSPGWIAKNIQYF.

The chain carries TRBV11-1 and TRBJ2-3, with a tentative D call TRBD2 (5 bases). Trimming took off 1 base at V and 5 bases at J, with 7 bases between the two ends. The CDR3 extends over 13 amino acids. Looked up from germline, CDR1 is SGHAT and CDR2 is FQDESV (reference sequence). CDR3 nucleotides: TGTGCCAGCAGCTTAGTTGAGGGAGATACGCAGTATTTT. Amino acid sequence: CASSLVEGDTQYF.

J is TRBJ1-1 and V is TRBV6-6; D is undetermined. The V end was cut by 6 bases, the J end by 9 bases, with 17 bases between. Germline values: CDR1 MNHNY, CDR2 SVGAGI (reference sequence). The CDR3 is 13 residues long. CDR3 DNA: TGTGCCAGCAGCCCTCCCGGATCGGCCAAAGCTTTCTTT. Amino acids: CASSPPGSAKAFF.

The chain combines TRBV9 with TRBJ2-7; the match to TRBD2 covers 7 bases. The CDR3 has 16 residues. The V gene's germline CDR1 is SGDLS and CDR2 YYNGEE. The J segment lost 4 bases and the V segment lost 4 bases, leaving 14 bases of the junction unmatched. CDR3 coding DNA: TGTGCCAGCAGCCCACGTGGGACTATAGAATTTTACGAGCAGTACTTC. It codes for CASSPRGTIEFYEQYF.

This chain joins TRBV11-3 and TRBJ2-2; D not resolved. The ends were cut back, 3 bases at V and 8 bases at J, with 10 bases in the middle. Germline CDR1 reads SGHNT; CDR2 reads YENEEA. The length of the CDR3 is 13 residues. CDR3 loop: CASSFTSLGELFF. In DNA, the CDR3 is TGTGCCAGCAGCTTTACAAGCCTGGGGGAGCTGTTTTTT. Full variable domain (outside the CDR3, taken from reference TRBV11-3 and TRBJ2-2): EAGVVQSPRYKIIEKKQPVAFWCNPISGHNTLYWYLQNLGQGPELLIRYENEEAVDDSQLPKDRFSAERLKGVDSTLKIQPAELGDSAVYLCASSFTSLGELFFGEGSRLTVL.

The rearrangement links TRBV27 to TRBJ1-6; D ambiguous. The CDR3 totals 15 residues. The germline V and J ends were trimmed by 2 bases and 7 bases, with 12 bases remaining between them. Germline CDR1 reads MNHEY; CDR2 reads SMNVEV (reference sequence). The CDR3 region is CASSLRWAGNSPLHF. The CDR3 DNA sequence: TGTGCCAGCAGTTTAAGGTGGGCAGGAAATTCACCCCTCCACTTT.

The chain carries TRBV7-9 and TRBJ2-5, with D perhaps TRBD2 (6 bases). Deletions cut 2 bases from V and 6 bases from J, with 13 bases between. Germline CDR1 and CDR2: SEHNR and FQNEAQ (reference sequence). This CDR3 comprises 14 residues. CDR3 residues: CASSLQPGRQTQYF. CDR3 sequence (DNA): TGTGCCAGCAGCTTACAACCGGGGAGGCAGACCCAGTACTTC.

The J gene is TRBJ2-1, the V gene TRBV5-1; perhaps TRBD1 as D (6 bases). The CDR3 runs to 13 residues. Germline V lookup: CDR1 SGHRS, CDR2 YFSETQ. With 2 bases removed from V and 6 bases from J, the gap between germline ends came to 9 bases. As DNA, the CDR3 is TGCGCCAGCAGCTTAACAGGGCTCAATGAGCAGTTCTTC. Amino acid sequence: CASSLTGLNEQFF.

The chain has TRBV6-7 and TRBJ1-2; no reliable D call. TRBV6-7 is labeled an ORF, and its function is uncertain. V was cut by 0 bases and J by 7 bases, with 30 bases left in between. The length of the CDR3 is 20 residues. CDR3 protein: CASSYSSAVPRLPNWGGYTF. The CDR3 bases are TGTGCCAGCAGTTACTCGTCGGCTGTCCCCCGGCTTCCGAATTGGGGTGGCTACACCTTC.

With regard to this clone: The junction and the germline gene differ at one end; a read error may be behind it. The V and J genes are TRBV6-5 and TRBJ2-2; D is uncertain. Germline V CDR1 and CDR2: MNHEY, SVGAGI. The CDR3 contains 12 residues. This chain's CDR3 is CASRYYTGELFF. CDR3 in DNA: TGTGCCAGCAGATACTACACCGGGGAGCTGTTTTTT.

J is TRBJ1-1 and V is TRBV10-1; TRBD1 matches at 7 bases. The CDR3 is made up of 15 amino acids. Germline trimming cut 2 bases from V and 3 bases from J; bases unmatched to any gene: 6. Looked up from germline, CDR1 is WNHNN and CDR2 is SYGVQD (reference sequence). The CDR3 DNA reads as TGCGCCAGCAGTGAGGCAGGGACAGTTCACACTGAAGCTTTCTTT. Protein product: CASSEAGTVHTEAFF.

The chain links TRBV7-6 to TRBJ2-5; D uncertain. The CDR3 is made up of 12 amino acids. V lost 4 bases and J lost 6, with 9 bases in between. The germline V gene has CDR1 SGHVS and CDR2 FNYEAQ. CDR3 protein: CASSSTPQTQYF. Written as DNA, the CDR3 is TGTGCCAGCAGCTCGACCCCCCAGACCCAGTACTTC.

In its sample, this clone was seen once. The rearrangement links TRBV11-2 to TRBJ2-1; perhaps TRBD2 as D (5 bases). V lost 6 bases and J lost 2, with 17 bases in between. Germline-derived CDR1 and CDR2 are SGHAT and FQNNGV. This CDR3 spans 16 amino acids. The CDR3 spells CASSSIKRRPYNEQFF. The CDR3 DNA reads as TGTGCCAGCAGTTCTATAAAGAGGAGGCCCTACAATGAGCAGTTCTTC.

By frequency in the sample, this clone is medium-sized. The chain couples TRBV19 to TRBJ1-3; TRBD1 matches at 8 bases. The germline CDR1 and CDR2 sequences are LNHDA and SQIVND (reference sequence). V dropped 3 bases and J dropped 1; count of bases not matched to a gene: 5. The length of the CDR3 is 16 residues. The CDR3 coding sequence is TGTGCCAGTAGTATGGACAGGGTTTTTTCTGGAAACACCATATATTTT. Translation gives CASSMDRVFSGNTIYF.